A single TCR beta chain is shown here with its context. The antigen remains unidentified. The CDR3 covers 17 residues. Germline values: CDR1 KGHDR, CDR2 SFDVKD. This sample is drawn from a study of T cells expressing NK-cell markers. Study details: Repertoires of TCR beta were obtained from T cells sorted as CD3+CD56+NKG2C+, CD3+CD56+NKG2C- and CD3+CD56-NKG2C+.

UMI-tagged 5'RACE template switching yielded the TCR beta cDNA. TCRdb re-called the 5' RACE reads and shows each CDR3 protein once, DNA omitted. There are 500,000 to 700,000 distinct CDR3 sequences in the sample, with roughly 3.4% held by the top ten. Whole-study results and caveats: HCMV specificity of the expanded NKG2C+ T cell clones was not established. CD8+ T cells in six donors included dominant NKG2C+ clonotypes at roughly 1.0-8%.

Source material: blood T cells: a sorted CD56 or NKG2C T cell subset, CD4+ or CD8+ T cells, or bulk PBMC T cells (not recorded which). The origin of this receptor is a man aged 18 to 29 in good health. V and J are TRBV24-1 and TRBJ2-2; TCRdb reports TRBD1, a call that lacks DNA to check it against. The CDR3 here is CATSDSLQGQNTGELFF.